The subject of this entry is one T cell receptor beta chain. The antigen remains undetermined. Sequenced by immunoSEQ multiplex PCR; TCRdb stores in-frame clones only, minus some. This sample yields about 120,000 clones, of which approximately 93% are seen a single time; 4% to 5% belongs to the top ten. The CDR3 has 14 amino acids. The ends lost 5 bases at V and 3 bases at J; junction bases unmatched: 4. In germline, CDR1 is PRHDT, CDR2 FYEKMQ (reference sequence). The data stem from a study of T cell responses to AZD1222 COVID-19 vaccine. Study results and caveats: Regions left unmutated in variants are reportedly the target of nearly half of spike-specific TCRs. Baseline seropositives among AZD1222 recipients totaled only five to seven. Spike-specific TCR breadth and depth both grew after two AZD1222 doses.

The source of this sequence is an adult in good health. The rearrangement links TRBV13 to TRBJ2-7, with TRBD1 identical over 10 bases. This sample comprised peripheral blood, obtained on day 0 of AZD1222 vaccination. The CDR3 DNA follows: TGTGCCAGCAGCCTGACAGGGGGCGGCTACGAGCAGTACTTC. This codes for CASSLTGGGYEQYF.